A single sample gave rise to the 4 T cell receptor beta chains below, sequenced in a study of blood T cell repertoires in COVID-19. Clones were sequenced by immunoSEQ multiplex PCR, and TCRdb holds only the in-frame ones, with some missing. The table includes roughly 41,000 clones, about 85% detected once. The sample comprised PBMCs or T cells enriched from blood (not recorded which). The receptors shown here come from a woman aged 45-59 years who had recovered from COVID-19.

This clone was seen just once. The genes are TRBV19 and TRBJ2-4; 10 nucleotides match TRBD1. Germline assignment: CDR1 LNHDA and CDR2 SQIVND (reference sequence). The CDR3 totals 14 residues. The trim removed 7 bases at V and 4 bases at J, leaving 4 bases unmatched. This chain's CDR3 is CASKMGQGKNIQYF. In DNA, the CDR3 is TGTGCCAGTAAGATGGGACAGGGGAAAAACATTCAGTACTTC.

The V gene is TRBV6-5, the J gene TRBJ2-7, with D maybe TRBD2 (5 bases). In germline, CDR1 is MNHEY, CDR2 SVGAGI. The V gene lost 5 bases and the J gene lost 4 bases, with 18 bases spanning the gap. The CDR3 sequence is 15 residues long. The CDR3 is CASSPDGSVFYEQYF. DNA of the CDR3: TGTGCCAGCAGTCCGGATGGGAGCGTTTTTTACGAGCAGTACTTC.

The rearrangement uses TRBV5-1 and TRBJ1-3; 8 bases line up with TRBD1. Germline V gene lookup returns CDR1 SGHRS and CDR2 YFSETQ. Trimming took 2 bases from V and 2 from J; bases not matched to a gene: 3. The CDR3 is 15 amino acids. CDR3 amino acids: CASSLQGGAGNTIYF. The CDR3 DNA follows: TGCGCCAGCAGCTTACAGGGGGGAGCTGGAAACACCATATATTTT.

The chain has TRBV5-8 and TRBJ1-4; TRBD1 agrees at 7 bases. From germline, CDR1 is SGHTS and CDR2 YDEGEE. J was trimmed by 2 bases and V by 7 bases; bases with no gene match: 11. CDR3 length: 16 residues. CDR3 loop: CASALGGRTTNEKLFF. CDR3 nucleotide sequence: TGTGCCAGCGCCCTAGGGGGCAGAACGACTAATGAAAAACTGTTTTTT. Full variable domain (outside the CDR3, taken from reference TRBV5-8 and TRBJ1-4): EAGVTQSPTHLIKTRGQQATLRCSPISGHTSVYWYQQALGLGLQFLLWYDEGEERNRGNFPPRFSGRQFPNYSSELNVNALELEDSALYLCASALGGRTTNEKLFFGSGTQLSVL.